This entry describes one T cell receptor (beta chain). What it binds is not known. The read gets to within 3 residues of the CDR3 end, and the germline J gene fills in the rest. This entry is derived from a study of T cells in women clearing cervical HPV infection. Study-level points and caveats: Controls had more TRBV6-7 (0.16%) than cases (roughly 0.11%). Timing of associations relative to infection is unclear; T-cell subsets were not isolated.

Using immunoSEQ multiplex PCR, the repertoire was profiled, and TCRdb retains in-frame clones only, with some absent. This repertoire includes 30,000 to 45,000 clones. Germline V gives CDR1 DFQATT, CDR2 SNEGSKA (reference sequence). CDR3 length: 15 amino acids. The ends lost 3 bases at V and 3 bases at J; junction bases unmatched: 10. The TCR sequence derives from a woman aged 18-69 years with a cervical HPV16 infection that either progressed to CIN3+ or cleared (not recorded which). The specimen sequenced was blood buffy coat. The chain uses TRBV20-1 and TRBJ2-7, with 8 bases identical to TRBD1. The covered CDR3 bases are TGCAGTGCTAGGGACAGGGTTATCCCCCTCTACGAG. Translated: CSARDRVIPLYE. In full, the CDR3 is CSARDRVIPLYEQYF.